These 31 T cell receptor beta chains came from one sample sequenced in a study of CD8 T cells in ankylosing spondylitis. One entry per CDR3 protein results from TCRdb running MiXCR on the 5' RACE reads. Seen here are more than 150,000 distinct CDR3 sequences, 9.5% to 13% observed once, and the top ten hold just under 30%. Material: blood, either unsorted or a sorted T cell fraction (not recorded which). These receptors all come from a male donor with ankylosing spondylitis or in good health (not recorded which).

The chain joins TRBV9 to TRBJ2-7; D perhaps matches TRBD1 (5 bases). V was shortened by 4 bases and J by 3 bases, with 14 bases between the two germline ends. The CDR3 extends over 14 amino acids. CDR1 is SGDLS and CDR2 is YYNGEE in the germline V gene. CDR3 region: CASSPNDRDYEQYF. The CDR3 DNA reads TGTGCCAGCAGCCCGAACGACAGAGACTACGAGCAGTACTTC.

This clonotype was seen repeatedly, ten times or more. CDR3 nucleotides: TGCGCCAGCAGCCAAGAGGTTTTACGGGAGCAGTTCTTC. The encoded protein is CASSQEVLREQFF. The rearrangement joins TRBV4-3 to TRBJ2-1; D remains unclear. Germline loops: CDR1 LGHNA, CDR2 YSLEER. The CDR3 spans 13 residues. Trimming left V 0 bases short and J 10 bases short, with 10 bases between.

This clonotype appeared many times. The chain has TRBV20-1 and TRBJ2-2, with TRBD2 matching 12 bases. The CDR3 contains 16 residues. Trimming took 1 base from V and 5 from J; bases not matched to a gene: 5. CDR1 and CDR2 (germline): DFQATT, SNEGSKA (reference sequence). CDR3 in amino acids: CSARGPLAGGTGELFF. CDR3 in DNA: TGCAGTGCTAGAGGCCCCCTAGCGGGAGGGACCGGGGAGCTGTTTTTT.

This clonotype has ten or more counts. The chain couples TRBV29-1 to TRBJ2-2, with D unresolved. Germline values: CDR1 SQVTM, CDR2 ANQGSEA. CDR3 length: 11 amino acids. V dropped 8 bases and J dropped 6 bases, with 10 bases sitting between them. The CDR3 region has the DNA TGCAGCAAAACCCCATCCGGGGAGCTGTTTTTT. Protein: CSKTPSGELFF.

This clonotype was counted at least ten times. The chain joins TRBV12-3 or TRBV12-4 to TRBJ1-2; no firm D call. The CDR3 loop spans 14 amino acids. The V gene lost 3 bases and the J gene lost 8 bases, with 16 bases spanning the gap. CDR3 sequence (DNA): TGTGCCAGCAGTTTTAGCAGAGGTTCCGACGGCTACACCTTC. This translates into CASSFSRGSDGYTF.

Concerning this clonotype: Given a much more abundant clone one base away, this may be a read error. The chain recombines TRBV5-1 with TRBJ1-1; D remains unclear. Germline CDR1 and CDR2: SGHRS and YFSETQ. This CDR3 region has 14 residues. Between the trimmed V and J ends, which lost 0 bases and 0 bases, there was a span of 6 bases. The CDR3 nucleotides read TGCGCCAGCAGCTTGGAGGACCTGAACACTGAAGCTTTCTTT. It specifies CASSLEDLNTEAFF. Variable domain in full (rest from reference TRBV5-1 and TRBJ1-1): KAGVTQTPRYLIKTRGQQVTLSCSPISGHRSVSWYQQTPGQGLQFLFEYFSETQRNKGNFPGRFSGRQFSNSRSEMNVSTLELGDSALYLCASSLEDLNTEAFFGQGTRLTVV.

The chain links TRBV7-9 to TRBJ1-2; D is undetermined. Germline CDR1 SEHNR, CDR2 FQNEAQ (reference sequence). The CDR3 length is 12 residues. Trimming took 1 base from V and 10 from J, leaving 10 bases between them. The CDR3 spells CASSLGTLDYTF. In DNA, the CDR3 is TGTGCCAGCAGCTTAGGGACTCTTGACTACACCTTC.

This clonotype was seen at least ten times. The chain has TRBV7-9 and TRBJ2-1; no definite D call. The V end was cut by 8 bases, the J end by 1 base, with 15 bases between. From germline, CDR1 is SEHNR and CDR2 FQNEAQ (reference sequence). The CDR3 has 15 residues. The CDR3 reads CASQESDGSYNEQFF. In DNA, the CDR3 is TGTGCCAGCCAGGAATCGGACGGATCCTACAATGAGCAGTTCTTC.

In this sample, this clonotype turned up many times. The gene calls are TRBV5-1 and TRBJ2-4; TRBD1 matches 10 bases. Per germline, CDR1 SGHRS and CDR2 YFSETQ. This CDR3 contains 17 residues. The V and J ends lost 4 bases and 3 bases, in that order; junction bases with no gene match: 10. The CDR3 here is CASSGGTGVIDKNIQYF. DNA of the CDR3: TGCGCCAGCAGCGGAGGGACAGGGGTGATTGACAAAAACATTCAGTACTTC.

This clonotype was seen many times. The chain employs TRBV12-3 or TRBV12-4 and TRBJ1-2; D gene ambiguous. V lost 5 bases to trimming and J lost 8 bases, with 12 bases between them. This CDR3 contains 12 residues. CDR3: CASSQDSGGYTF. For the CDR3, the DNA is TGTGCCAGCAGTCAGGATTCGGGCGGCTACACCTTC.

J is TRBJ1-1 and V is TRBV15; D is possibly TRBD1 (6 bases). V was clipped by 7 bases and J by 1 base, with 13 bases between them. There are 14 residues in the CDR3. From germline, CDR1 is LNHNV and CDR2 YYDKDF (reference sequence). The CDR3: CATKRQAGNTEAFF. CDR3 DNA sequence: TGTGCCACCAAGAGACAGGCGGGGAACACTGAAGCTTTCTTT.

The sample holds many counts of this clonotype. This rearrangement joins TRBV18 to TRBJ1-1; D perhaps matches TRBD1 (5 bases). This CDR3 contains 16 residues. With 3 bases removed from V and 1 base from J, the gap between germline ends came to 15 bases. Germline V gives CDR1 KGHSH, CDR2 LQKENI. The CDR3 reads CASSPLLFGANTEAFF. DNA for the CDR3: TGTGCCAGCTCACCTCTCCTTTTCGGGGCGAACACTGAAGCTTTCTTT. The full variable domain, in which reference TRBV18 and TRBJ1-1 provide the parts outside the CDR3, is NAGVMQNPRHLVRRRGQEARLRCSPMKGHSHVYWYRQLPEEGLKFMVYLQKENIIDESGMPKERFSAEFPKEGPSILRIQQVVRGDSAAYFCASSPLLFGANTEAFFGQGTRLTVV.

This clonotype was counted ten times or more. The CDR3 nucleotides are TGTGCCAGCAGCCAAGCTGGGGTTGAAAAACTGTTTTTT. Its protein is CASSQAGVEKLFF. The chain employs TRBV3-1 and TRBJ1-4; D is unclear. The CDR3 has 13 residues. Germline CDR1 is LGHDT and CDR2 is YNNKEL (reference sequence). Trimming shortened V by 1 base and J by 7 bases, and 7 bases separated the two germline ends. Combining the CDR3 with reference TRBV3-1 and TRBJ1-4 gives the whole variable domain DTAVSQTPKYLVTQMGNDKSIKCEQNLGHDTMYWYKQDSKKFLKIMFSYNNKELIINETVPNRFSPKSPDKAHLNLHINSLELGDSAVYFCASSQAGVEKLFFGSGTQLSVL.

V gene TRBV29-1 combines with J gene TRBJ2-6, with TRBD1 as a possible D gene (5 bases). CDR3 length: 14 residues. Trimming shortened V by 5 bases and J by 0 bases, and 8 bases separated the two germline ends. Germline V lookup: CDR1 SQVTM, CDR2 ANQGSEA. CDR3 residues: CSVQGSSGANVLTF. DNA of the CDR3: TGCAGCGTTCAGGGTTCCTCTGGGGCCAACGTCCTGACTTTC.

This clonotype was found once. A much larger clone is a single base away; this may be a read error. Likely a read error: the CDR3 ends without its conserved phenylalanine or tryptophan. The chain is built from TRBV12-3 or TRBV12-4 and TRBJ2-7; 7 nucleotides match TRBD1. V shed 6 bases, J shed 0 bases, and the junction held 8 bases outside the gene matches. The CDR3 contains 15 residues. CDR3 sequence reads: CASSPDRASSYEQYL. The CDR3, as DNA: TGTGCCAGCAGCCCTGACAGGGCGAGCTCCTACGAGCAGTACTTG.

This clonotype has a count of ten or more. V gene TRBV20-1 combines with J gene TRBJ2-1, with unresolved D. The CDR3 consists of 11 residues. Trimming removed 5 bases at V and 2 bases at J, with 4 bases between. Germline-derived CDR1 and CDR2 are DFQATT and SNEGSKA (reference sequence). CDR3 loop: CSAWTYNEQFF. The CDR3 DNA sequence: TGCAGTGCTTGGACCTACAATGAGCAGTTCTTC.

This clonotype was seen at least ten times. The chain links TRBV11-2 to TRBJ2-5; no firm D call. The length of the CDR3 is 14 residues. Per the germline V gene, CDR1 is SGHAT and CDR2 is FQNNGV. The ends were cut back, 0 bases at V and 7 bases at J, with 12 bases in the middle. The CDR3 nucleotides are TGTGCCAGCAGCTTAGATCTCCAGCCTAGGACCCAGTACTTC. Its translation is CASSLDLQPRTQYF.

This clonotype was observed many times. The chain is built from TRBV27 and TRBJ2-2, with no clear D. Trimming removed 2 bases at V and 6 bases at J, with 7 bases between. The CDR3 loop spans 13 amino acids. Germline values: CDR1 MNHEY, CDR2 SMNVEV (reference sequence). CDR3 in DNA: TGTGCCAGCAGTTTAGGGTCCGCCGGGGAGCTGTTTTTT. Translated: CASSLGSAGELFF.

This clonotype has a count of ten or more. J is TRBJ2-1 and V is TRBV6-5; D is ambiguous. V lost 2 bases to trimming and J lost 6 bases, with 8 bases between them. The CDR3 covers 13 residues. Germline CDR1 and CDR2: MNHEY and SVGAGI. The CDR3 region has the DNA TGTGCCAGCAGTTACCGTGTAGGCAATGAGCAGTTCTTC. Its protein product is CASSYRVGNEQFF.

The chain couples TRBV7-2 to TRBJ2-2, with D hard to call. Germline V lookup: CDR1 SGHTA, CDR2 FQGNSA. Trimming left V 1 base short and J 1 base short, with 10 bases between. The CDR3 has 16 amino acids. For the CDR3, the DNA is TGTGCCAGCAGCTTAGGGTCAGGTCAGAACACCGGGGAGCTGTTTTTT. It yields the protein CASSLGSGQNTGELFF.

This clonotype was observed many times. The rearrangement joins TRBV20-1 to TRBJ1-4; the D is unclear. This CDR3 is built from 11 residues. Germline V gene sequence: CDR1 DFQATT, CDR2 SNEGSKA (reference sequence). V lost 6 bases, J lost 5 bases, and 7 bases lay in between. The DNA for the CDR3 is TGCAGTGCGGGGAGCAATGAAAAACTGTTTTTT. This gives the protein CSAGSNEKLFF.

This clonotype was recorded at least ten times. This rearrangement joins TRBV29-1 to TRBJ2-7; the D is unclear. This CDR3 region has 11 residues. Trimming pared 6 bases from V and 0 bases from J, leaving 6 bases between. Germline lookup yields CDR1 SQVTM and CDR2 ANQGSEA. CDR3 protein: CSVTLSYEQYF. CDR3 in DNA: TGCAGCGTGACTCTCTCCTACGAGCAGTACTTC.

The chain couples TRBV27 to TRBJ2-5; D unclear. Germline V gene data show CDR1 as MNHEY and CDR2 as SMNVEV (reference sequence). The CDR3 has 9 amino acids. Trimming cost V 9 bases and J 3 bases, with 2 bases left between them. The CDR3 coding sequence is TGTGCCAGTAAAGAGACCCAGTACTTC. This gives the protein CASKETQYF.

This chain links TRBV7-7 with TRBJ2-3, with unresolved D. CDR1 and CDR2 from the germline V gene are SSHAT and FNYEAQ (reference sequence). The CDR3 is 16 residues long. V was trimmed by 0 bases and J by 5 bases, leaving 15 bases between them. The DNA of the CDR3 is TGTGCCAGCAGCTTAGCGATCCCCTTCATGGGAGATACGCAGTATTTT. Its translation is CASSLAIPFMGDTQYF.

The V call is TRBV7-8, the J call TRBJ2-2; D call uncertain. From germline, CDR1 is SGHVS and CDR2 FQNEAQ. The CDR3 length is 15 residues. Trimming cost V 1 base and J 0 bases, with 6 bases left between them. CDR3 in amino acids: CASSLVTANTGELFF. The CDR3, as DNA: TGTGCCAGCAGCTTAGTGACCGCGAACACCGGGGAGCTGTTTTTT.

This clonotype occurred many times. The chain carries TRBV29-1 and TRBJ2-5, with D tentatively TRBD1 or TRBD2 (5 bases each). Trimming took 3 bases from V and 7 from J, leaving 6 bases between them. Per the germline V gene, CDR1 is SQVTM and CDR2 is ANQGSEA. The CDR3 is 10 amino acids. In DNA form, the CDR3 reads TGCAGCGTTGATGGGGGGACCCAGTACTTC. Translated: CSVDGGTQYF.

This clonotype occurred many times. This chain connects TRBV20-1 to TRBJ2-1; perhaps TRBD2 as D (5 bases). This CDR3 has 10 amino acids. The germline gives CDR1 DFQATT, CDR2 SNEGSKA (reference sequence). This CDR3 is CTVAHNEQFF. As DNA, the CDR3 is TGCACAGTAGCGCACAATGAGCAGTTCTTC.

This clonotype was counted between two and nine times. As DNA, the CDR3 is TGTGCCATCGGGACTTCGGGGCATACGCAGTATTTT. It codes for CAIGTSGHTQYF. The J gene is TRBJ2-3, the V gene TRBV27; the D gene is possibly TRBD2 (6 bases). CDR3 length equals 12 residues. Germline CDR1 is MNHEY and CDR2 is SMNVEV (reference sequence). V gave up 10 bases and J gave up 7 bases, with 15 bases separating them.

This clonotype was seen ten or more times. The gene calls are TRBV5-1 and TRBJ2-5; tentatively, D is TRBD2 (5 bases). The CDR3 sequence is 13 residues long. The V gene lost 3 bases and the J gene lost 4 bases, with 10 bases spanning the gap. CDR1 and CDR2 (germline): SGHRS, YFSETQ. This CDR3 is CASSWEIRETQYF. The CDR3 DNA is TGCGCCAGCAGCTGGGAGATCCGAGAGACCCAGTACTTC. Supplemented by reference TRBV5-1 and TRBJ2-5, the full variable domain reads KAGVTQTPRYLIKTRGQQVTLSCSPISGHRSVSWYQQTPGQGLQFLFEYFSETQRNKGNFPGRFSGRQFSNSRSEMNVSTLELGDSALYLCASSWEIRETQYFGPGTRLLVL.

This clonotype has ten or more counts. This chain connects TRBV6-1 to TRBJ2-7, with a tentative D call TRBD1 (5 bases). The germline V gene encodes CDR1 MNHNS and CDR2 SASEGT. The ends were cut back, 5 bases at V and 0 bases at J, with 20 bases in the middle. This CDR3 has 17 residues. CDR3 loop: CASSLGSLRQFSYEQYF. CDR3 DNA sequence: TGTGCCAGCAGTCTCGGTTCGTTGCGACAGTTCTCCTACGAGCAGTACTTC.

This clonotype appeared many times. The chain carries TRBV12-3 or TRBV12-4 and TRBJ2-5; 8 bases are a match to TRBD1. Trimming took 3 bases from V and 2 from J; bases not matched to a gene: 8. CDR3 length equals 16 residues. CDR3 in DNA: TGTGCCAGCAGTTTCGGACAGGGAGTCGGTCAAGAGACCCAGTACTTC. Translated, it gives CASSFGQGVGQETQYF.